This T cell receptor (beta chain) comes out of a study of memory CD4+ T cells and cytomegalovirus serostatus. The assay was immunoSEQ multiplex PCR, and TCRdb's table has in-frame clones only and misses some. Seen here are roughly 50,000 clones, around 80% observed once, and the top ten hold about 0.73%. The CDR3 covers 11 residues. Germline V gene data show CDR1 as MNHNS and CDR2 as SASEGT. V was clipped by 6 bases and J by 11 bases, with 11 bases between them. Single viable CD3+CD4+CD8-CD45RO+ cells were sorted as the memory CD4+ T cells. V and J are TRBV6-1 and TRBJ1-5; D possibly corresponds to TRBD1 (5 bases). The sample taken for sequencing was memory CD4+ T cells from blood. This TCR was recovered from an adult in good health and CMV-seronegative. The CDR3, as DNA: TGTGCCAGCAGAGGGGTGGGGGCCCAGCATTTT. Translated: CASRGVGAQHF.